The 26 T cell receptor beta chains below all came from one sample that was sequenced in a study of cytomegalovirus exposure and HLA in healthy donors. The PCR contained 60 Vbeta and 13 Jbeta primers. Here immunoSEQ multiplex PCR was the method, and the copy in TCRdb shows in-frame clones only, minus some. The data hold fewer than 150,000 clones, with about 72% observed a single time. The specimen sequenced was PBMCs. Source of these receptors: a man aged 50 to 60 in good health and CMV-seropositive.

This clone appeared a few times. The chain carries TRBV7-9 and TRBJ1-4; 9 bases match TRBD1. Germline CDR1 is SEHNR and CDR2 is FQNEAQ (reference sequence). Trimming cost V 3 bases and J 5 bases; bases outside gene matches: 7. The CDR3 covers 16 residues. CDR3 amino acids: CASSFGAGQGNEKLFF. The CDR3 DNA is TGTGCCAGCAGCTTCGGCGCTGGACAGGGGAATGAAAAACTGTTTTTT.

The chain has TRBV7-2 and TRBJ1-2; no clear D. CDR1 is SGHTA, CDR2 FQGNSA, per germline. This CDR3 has 15 amino acids. V was pared by 0 bases and J by 4 bases, with 12 bases between. This CDR3 reads CASSLARQSFYGYTF. The CDR3, as DNA: TGTGCCAGCAGCTTAGCGAGACAATCTTTCTATGGCTACACCTTC.

The chain employs TRBV7-6 and TRBJ1-1, with D perhaps matching TRBD1 (6 bases). This CDR3 has 14 amino acids. Trimming shortened V by 5 bases and J by 0 bases, and 10 bases separated the two germline ends. The V gene's germline CDR1 is SGHVS and CDR2 FNYEAQ. CDR3 sequence reads: CASSEGQLNTEAFF. The CDR3 DNA reads as TGTGCCAGCAGCGAAGGACAGCTGAACACTGAAGCTTTCTTT.

A single count supports this clone. The V call is TRBV18, the J call TRBJ2-1; 11 bases agree with TRBD2. This CDR3 has 15 amino acids. V shed 2 bases, J shed 6 bases, and the junction held 3 bases outside the gene matches. The V gene's germline CDR1 is KGHSH and CDR2 LQKENI. This CDR3 is CASSPISGRANEQFF. CDR3 in DNA: TGTGCCAGCTCACCAATTAGCGGGAGGGCCAATGAGCAGTTCTTC. Complete variable domain (other parts from reference TRBV18 and TRBJ2-1): NAGVMQNPRHLVRRRGQEARLRCSPMKGHSHVYWYRQLPEEGLKFMVYLQKENIIDESGMPKERFSAEFPKEGPSILRIQQVVRGDSAAYFCASSPISGRANEQFFGPGTRLTVL.

V and J are TRBV6-1 and TRBJ1-1; D may be TRBD1 (6 bases). This CDR3 has 15 residues. V was clipped by 3 bases and J by 1 base, with 12 bases between them. CDR1 and CDR2 from the germline V gene are MNHNS and SASEGT. CDR3 in DNA: TGTGCCAGCAGTGATATCGGACAGCCGAACACTGAAGCTTTCTTT. It is translated as CASSDIGQPNTEAFF.

This chain joins TRBV18 and TRBJ2-3, with D tentatively TRBD2 (6 bases). There are 14 residues in the CDR3. Germline V lookup: CDR1 KGHSH, CDR2 LQKENI. V dropped 3 bases and J dropped 6 bases, with 13 bases sitting between them. The CDR3 is CASSPGRGTDTQYF. CDR3 DNA sequence: TGTGCCAGCTCACCGGGTCGGGGGACCGATACGCAGTATTTT. The variable domain in full, with the rest retrieved from reference TRBV18 and TRBJ2-3, is NAGVMQNPRHLVRRRGQEARLRCSPMKGHSHVYWYRQLPEEGLKFMVYLQKENIIDESGMPKERFSAEFPKEGPSILRIQQVVRGDSAAYFCASSPGRGTDTQYFGPGTRLTVL.

The V call is TRBV7-9, the J call TRBJ2-1; the D gene is possibly TRBD1 (5 bases). The CDR3 covers 15 residues. Germline V gives CDR1 SEHNR, CDR2 FQNEAQ (reference sequence). V shed 2 bases and J shed 0 bases, with 8 bases lying between them. The CDR3 DNA reads as TGTGCCAGCAGCTTAAGGGGAAGCTCCTACAATGAGCAGTTCTTC. The encoded protein is CASSLRGSSYNEQFF.

V and J are TRBV7-2 and TRBJ1-2; 9 positions match TRBD1. V shed 3 bases and J 6 bases; nucleotides not matched to a gene: 8. Germline CDR1 reads SGHTA; CDR2 reads FQGNSA. The CDR3 runs 15 residues. CDR3 protein: CASSFRGTGLNGYTF. In DNA form, the CDR3 reads TGTGCCAGCAGCTTTCGGGGGACAGGGTTAAATGGCTACACCTTC.

This chain uses TRBV6-4 with TRBJ2-2; D call uncertain. This CDR3 has 14 residues. Trimming cost V 3 bases and J 4 bases, with 9 bases left between them. Germline assignment: CDR1 MRHNA and CDR2 SNTAGT. The CDR3 protein is CASSEQGGTGELFF. DNA of the CDR3: TGTGCCAGCAGTGAACAAGGCGGCACCGGGGAGCTGTTTTTT.

This chain joins TRBV4-1 and TRBJ2-7, with 9 bases fitting TRBD1. The length of the CDR3 is 17 residues. Germline CDR1 and CDR2: MGHRA and YSYEKL. Unmatched junction bases numbered 14, after V lost 4 bases and J lost 4 bases. The CDR3 DNA follows: TGCGCCAGCAGCCCTCCCCCCGGGACAGGGTTGATGTACGAGCAGTACTTC. Translation gives CASSPPPGTGLMYEQYF.

This clone was detected many times. This chain's CDR3 is CASSSGTGVTFF. As DNA, the CDR3 is TGTGCCAGCAGCTCCGGGACAGGGGTGACTTTCTTT. The chain combines TRBV6-4 with TRBJ1-1; 10 bases agree with TRBD1. Trimming took 6 bases from V and 12 from J; bases not matched to a gene: 7. The CDR3 spans 12 residues. CDR1 and CDR2 from the germline V gene are MRHNA and SNTAGT.

The CDR3 loop is CASSILGTGVHEQFF. The DNA for the CDR3 is TGTGCCAGCAGCATCCTCGGGACAGGGGTTCATGAGCAGTTCTTC. The chain carries TRBV5-6 and TRBJ2-1; 10 nucleotides align to TRBD1. Germline V lookup: CDR1 SGHDT, CDR2 YYEEEE. V shed 4 bases and J 8 bases; nucleotides not matched to a gene: 9. This CDR3 spans 15 amino acids.

V and J are TRBV4-2 and TRBJ2-7, with TRBD1 matching over 7 bases. CDR1 and CDR2 (germline): LGHNA, YNFKEQ. There are 14 residues in the CDR3. V was clipped by 2 bases and J by 2 bases; unmatched bases: 3. The CDR3 DNA reads TGTGCCAGCAGCCAACCGGGACAGACCTACGAGCAGTACTTC. It specifies CASSQPGQTYEQYF.

The rearrangement joins TRBV5-4 to TRBJ1-1; weak D call: TRBD1 (6 bases). The V gene's germline CDR1 is SGHNT and CDR2 YYREEE (reference sequence). V shed 0 bases and J shed 4 bases, with 16 bases lying between them. The CDR3 totals 16 residues. CDR3 DNA sequence: TGTGCCAGCAGCTTGGCGGGACGCGGGGGCGGCACTGAAGCTTTCTTT. Translation: CASSLAGRGGGTEAFF.

This clone was counted between two and nine times. The V gene is TRBV5-4, the J gene TRBJ2-4, with D perhaps TRBD2 (6 bases). The germline V gene has CDR1 SGHNT and CDR2 YYREEE (reference sequence). CDR3 size: 16 residues. V was cut by 0 bases and J by 1 base, with 11 bases left in between. The chain's CDR3 is CASSLAQAGAKNIQYF. The CDR3 nucleotides are TGTGCCAGCAGCTTGGCCCAGGCGGGGGCCAAAAACATTCAGTACTTC.

The chain combines TRBV14 with TRBJ2-1; 8 nucleotides align to TRBD1. The ends lost 0 bases at V and 5 bases at J; junction bases unmatched: 21. CDR1 SGHDN and CDR2 FVKESK come from the germline V gene. The CDR3 consists of 21 residues. The CDR3 sequence is CASSQDQHPEWGQEINNEQFF. The CDR3 DNA reads TGTGCCAGCAGCCAAGATCAGCACCCGGAATGGGGACAGGAGATCAACAATGAGCAGTTCTTC.

The V call is TRBV4-1, the J call TRBJ2-3; tentatively, D is TRBD1 (6 bases). Germline V gene lookup returns CDR1 MGHRA and CDR2 YSYEKL. The CDR3 is 15 amino acids. The V gene lost 1 base and the J gene lost 2 bases, with 10 bases spanning the gap. The CDR3 is CASSQVPGDTDTQYF. Written as DNA, the CDR3 is TGCGCCAGCAGCCAAGTCCCAGGGGACACAGATACGCAGTATTTT.

This rearrangement joins TRBV19 to TRBJ2-1; the D is unclear. With 2 bases removed from V and 9 bases from J, the gap between germline ends came to 8 bases. The germline CDR1 and CDR2 sequences are LNHDA and SQIVND (reference sequence). The CDR3 runs to 12 residues. The CDR3 loop is CASSISLSEQFF. The CDR3 region has the DNA TGTGCCAGTAGTATATCTCTGTCTGAGCAGTTCTTC.

This clone is a singleton in its sample. The chain recombines TRBV5-6 with TRBJ1-2, with 8 bases lining up with TRBD1. CDR1 SGHDT and CDR2 YYEEEE come from the germline V gene. CDR3 size: 15 residues. Trimming took 0 bases from V and 4 from J; bases not matched to a gene: 5. The CDR3 DNA reads as TGTGCCAGCAGCTTGGTTGACAGGGGTTCCTATGGCTACACCTTC. It yields the protein CASSLVDRGSYGYTF. The variable domain in full, completed from reference TRBV5-6 and TRBJ1-2, reads DAGVTQSPTHLIKTRGQQVTLRCSPKSGHDTVSWYQQALGQGPQFIFQYYEEEERQRGNFPDRFSGHQFPNYSSELNVNALLLGDSALYLCASSLVDRGSYGYTFGSGTRLTVV.

This clone was seen only once. The chain has TRBV5-1 and TRBJ2-3, with 8 bases lining up with TRBD2. V was pared by 4 bases and J by 1 base, with 2 bases of the junction left unmatched. Germline-derived CDR1 and CDR2 are SGHRS and YFSETQ. There are 14 residues in the CDR3. The CDR3 loop reads CASSATSGTDTQYF. The CDR3 DNA is TGCGCCAGCAGCGCGACTAGCGGCACAGATACGCAGTATTTT.

The chain has TRBV5-1 and TRBJ2-2, with 8 nucleotides matching TRBD2. J lost 1 base, V lost 4 bases, and 6 bases had no gene match. CDR3 length: 16 residues. Germline V gives CDR1 SGHRS, CDR2 YFSETQ. This chain's CDR3 is CASSPRGGWNTGELFF. Written as DNA, the CDR3 is TGCGCCAGCAGCCCCCGGGGGGGGTGGAACACCGGGGAGCTGTTTTTT. Using reference TRBV5-1 and TRBJ2-2 for the parts outside the CDR3, the full variable domain is KAGVTQTPRYLIKTRGQQVTLSCSPISGHRSVSWYQQTPGQGLQFLFEYFSETQRNKGNFPGRFSGRQFSNSRSEMNVSTLELGDSALYLCASSPRGGWNTGELFFGEGSRLTVL.

This chain uses TRBV5-1 with TRBJ1-4; D is undetermined. Germline V gene sequence: CDR1 SGHRS, CDR2 YFSETQ. This CDR3 is 14 amino acids long. V dropped 4 bases and J dropped 2 bases, with 9 bases sitting between them. The CDR3 bases are TGCGCCAGCAGCGTCCGGTCCACTAATGAAAAACTGTTTTTT. Encoded protein: CASSVRSTNEKLFF.

The gene calls are TRBV28 and TRBJ2-7, with TRBD1 identical over 7 bases. This CDR3 region has 15 residues. From germline, CDR1 is MDHEN and CDR2 SYDVKM. With 7 bases clipped from V and 6 bases from J, the junction kept 15 bases outside the gene matches. The CDR3 bases are TGTGCCAGCAACCCCCGGACAGGCCCCTCGGGCGAGCAGTACTTC. It translates to CASNPRTGPSGEQYF.

This clone was recorded a few times. The V call is TRBV7-2, the J call TRBJ2-7, with 7 nucleotides matching TRBD1. V shed 5 bases and J 7 bases; nucleotides not matched to a gene: 14. This CDR3 is built from 15 residues. Germline lookup yields CDR1 SGHTA and CDR2 FQGNSA. CDR3 amino acids: CASSPRQGTVGEQYF. The CDR3 DNA follows: TGTGCCAGCAGCCCGAGGCAGGGGACAGTGGGGGAGCAGTACTTC.

The CDR3 is CASSLGEGRNSPLHF. The CDR3 DNA is TGTGCCAGCAGCTTAGGGGAGGGGAGAAACTCACCCCTCCACTTT. The rearrangement joins TRBV7-9 to TRBJ1-6, with D perhaps matching TRBD1 (5 bases). CDR3 length: 15 residues. The germline CDR1 and CDR2 sequences are SEHNR and FQNEAQ (reference sequence). The V gene lost 1 base and the J gene lost 10 bases, with 14 bases spanning the gap.

The chain joins TRBV18 to TRBJ1-2; 7 positions agree with TRBD1. Germline V gene data show CDR1 as KGHSH and CDR2 as LQKENI. The CDR3 has 17 residues. After removal of 2 bases from V and 0 bases from J, the junction contained 9 bases not matched to a gene. This CDR3 reads CASSPGTARGPNYGYTF. CDR3 in DNA: TGTGCCAGCTCACCAGGGACAGCCAGGGGTCCTAACTATGGCTACACCTTC.